The 24 T cell receptor beta chains in this list originate from one sample, sequenced in a study of blood T cell repertoires in COVID-19. Produced via immunoSEQ multiplex PCR; TCRdb's table is partial and in-frame only. The sample has tens of thousands of clones; around 84% are singletons. The sequenced sample was peripheral blood. The receptors come from a human donor in a cohort sampled during active COVID-19.

This chain uses TRBV6-6 with TRBJ2-5, with 9 bases identical to TRBD2. The CDR3 runs to 14 residues. CDR1 is MNHNY and CDR2 is SVGAGI in the germline V gene (reference sequence). Unmatched junction bases numbered 5, after V lost 8 bases and J lost 1 base. CDR3 sequence (DNA): TGTGCCAGCCACCGCGGGGGGGGCCAAGAGACCCAGTACTTC. This gives the protein CASHRGGGQETQYF.

The CDR3: CASRDTNTGELFF. CDR3 sequence (DNA): TGCGCCAGCAGGGACACAAACACCGGGGAGCTGTTTTTT. V is TRBV10-2 and J is TRBJ2-2; tentative D call: TRBD1 (5 bases). CDR1 and CDR2 (germline): WSHSY, SAAADI. Trimming left V 6 bases short and J 2 bases short, with 7 bases between. The CDR3 is 13 amino acids.

The chain is built from TRBV3-1 (or the pseudogene TRBV3-2) and TRBJ2-2; 7 bases agree with TRBD2. This CDR3 spans 14 amino acids. The J segment lost 5 bases and the V segment lost 2 bases, leaving 2 bases of the junction unmatched. Germline V gene sequence: CDR1 LGHDT, CDR2 YNNKEL (reference sequence). As DNA, the CDR3 is TGTGCCAGCAGCCAACTGGGGGGGACCGGGGAGCTGTTTTTT. Protein: CASSQLGGTGELFF.

The chain employs TRBV2 and TRBJ1-5; D might be TRBD1 (5 bases). V was clipped by 8 bases and J by 0 bases, with 8 bases between them. This CDR3 region has 13 residues. Per the germline V gene, CDR1 is SNHLY and CDR2 is FYNNEI. CDR3: CASDRYSNQPQHF. The CDR3 region has the DNA TGTGCCAGCGACAGATATAGCAATCAGCCCCAGCATTTT.

The chain combines TRBV7-9 with TRBJ2-3; D is possibly TRBD2 (5 bases). Germline CDR1 is SEHNR and CDR2 is FQNEAQ (reference sequence). The ends were cut back, 5 bases at V and 1 base at J, with 10 bases in the middle. This CDR3 has 14 residues. In DNA, the CDR3 is TGTGCCAGCAGCATCCGAGCGGGCACAGATACGCAGTATTTT. It codes for CASSIRAGTDTQYF. The full variable domain, completed using reference TRBV7-9 and TRBJ2-3, is DTGVSQNPRHKITKRGQNVTFRCDPISEHNRLYWYRQTLGQGPEFLTYFQNEAQLEKSRLLSDRFSAERPKGSFSTLEIQRTEQGDSAMYLCASSIRAGTDTQYFGPGTRLTVL.

This chain uses TRBV6-5 with TRBJ2-3; 10 nucleotides agree with TRBD2. Germline CDR1 MNHEY, CDR2 SVGAGI. CDR3 length: 14 residues. Trimming took 5 bases from V and 3 from J; bases not matched to a gene: 2. The chain's CDR3 is CASSSGRATDTQYF. CDR3 coding DNA: TGTGCCAGCAGTAGCGGGAGGGCGACAGATACGCAGTATTTT.

The gene calls are TRBV7-3 and TRBJ2-2; 9 bases line up with TRBD2. In germline, CDR1 is SGHTA, CDR2 FQGTGA. The CDR3 length is 18 residues. With V trimmed by 3 bases and J by 1 base, 9 bases remained unmatched. Here the CDR3 reads CASSLGLAPPKNTGELFF. Here the CDR3 DNA reads TGTGCCAGCAGCTTGGGACTAGCTCCCCCTAAGAACACCGGGGAGCTGTTTTTT.

V is TRBV5-1 and J is TRBJ2-1, with unresolved D. Germline V CDR1 and CDR2: SGHRS, YFSETQ. The CDR3 sequence is 13 residues long. The V end was cut by 0 bases, the J end by 6 bases, with 7 bases between. The CDR3 sequence is CASSLVGLNEQFF. The CDR3 coding sequence is TGCGCCAGCAGCTTGGTTGGGCTCAATGAGCAGTTCTTC.

The chain recombines TRBV19 with TRBJ1-6; D gene unclear. The CDR3 extends over 12 amino acids. The V end lost 3 bases, the J end lost 10 bases, and 7 bases lay between the germline ends. Germline-derived CDR1 and CDR2 are LNHDA and SQIVND (reference sequence). The CDR3 spells CASSILRSPLHF. The DNA of the CDR3 is TGTGCCAGTAGTATTCTGAGATCACCCCTCCACTTT.

The chain uses TRBV5-1 and TRBJ2-5, with 7 bases identical to TRBD1. This CDR3 has 15 amino acids. V shed 5 bases, J shed 1 base, and the junction held 8 bases outside the gene matches. From germline, CDR1 is SGHRS and CDR2 YFSETQ. CDR3 DNA: TGCGCCAGCAGAGGGGGCCAGGGGCCCCAAGAGACCCAGTACTTC. Residues: CASRGGQGPQETQYF.

The chain recombines TRBV9 with TRBJ2-1; TRBD2 aligns across 7 bases. This CDR3 has 15 amino acids. V gave up 2 bases and J gave up 0 bases; unmatched junction bases: 2. Germline V gene data show CDR1 as SGDLS and CDR2 as YYNGEE. The CDR3 region is CASSVRGVSYNEQFF. The CDR3 DNA reads TGTGCCAGCAGCGTCCGGGGGGTCTCCTACAATGAGCAGTTCTTC.

The chain joins TRBV5-1 to TRBJ2-3; 10 bases line up with TRBD2. Germline lookup yields CDR1 SGHRS and CDR2 YFSETQ. V lost 4 bases to trimming and J lost 4 bases; unmatched junction nucleotides: 15. The CDR3 covers 18 residues. The CDR3 nucleotides read TGCGCCAGCAGCATGACTAGCGGGCCGAACCCGGGCCCAGATACGCAGTATTTT. Its protein product is CASSMTSGPNPGPDTQYF.

The rearrangement links TRBV7-3 to TRBJ2-3; 9 bases are shared with TRBD1. In germline, CDR1 is SGHTA, CDR2 FQGTGA. This CDR3 is 18 amino acids long. J gave up 3 bases and V 4 bases, and 14 bases lay outside the gene matches. For the CDR3, the DNA is TGTGCCAGCAGCTCCCGGGACAGGGACGTTACACAGACAGATACGCAGTATTTT. Amino acids: CASSSRDRDVTQTDTQYF. Filled out from reference TRBV7-3 and TRBJ2-3, the complete variable domain reads GAGVSQTPSNKVTEKGKYVELRCDPISGHTALYWYRQSLGQGPEFLIYFQGTGAADDSGLPNDRFFAVRPEGSVSTLKIQRTERGDSAVYLCASSSRDRDVTQTDTQYFGPGTRLTVL.

CDR3 DNA sequence: TGTGCCAGCAGCTTAACTAGCGGGAGTTACAATGAGCAGTTCTTC. Residues: CASSLTSGSYNEQFF. The chain recombines TRBV11-1 with TRBJ2-1; 11 bases are a match to TRBD2. CDR1 SGHAT and CDR2 FQDESV come from the germline V gene (reference sequence). Trimming cost V 2 bases and J 4 bases; bases outside gene matches: 1. The CDR3 runs 15 residues.

V gene TRBV27 combines with J gene TRBJ2-5; possible D gene TRBD2, 5 bases. The CDR3 totals 13 residues. Trimming removed 6 bases at V and 4 bases at J, with 12 bases between. In germline, CDR1 is MNHEY, CDR2 SMNVEV (reference sequence). CDR3 in DNA: TGTGCCAGCAGAGTAGCGAATGGAGAGACCCAGTACTTC. Translated: CASRVANGETQYF.

This clone was seen just once. The CDR3 DNA reads as TGTGCCAGCAGCTTAGTAGTGGGGCTCGGCGAGCAGTACTTC. Its protein product is CASSLVVGLGEQYF. The chain has TRBV7-8 and TRBJ2-7, with a possible D match to TRBD1 (5 bases). Germline CDR1 SGHVS, CDR2 FQNEAQ. The CDR3 spans 14 residues. Between the trimmed V and J ends, which lost 1 base and 6 bases, there was a span of 13 bases.

CDR3 DNA: TGTGCCAGCAGCGCTAGAAGATTGATGAACACTGAAGCTTTCTTT. It yields the protein CASSARRLMNTEAFF. The V and J genes are TRBV2 and TRBJ1-1; D remains unclear. The CDR3 is 15 residues long. V shed 6 bases and J shed 0 bases, with 14 bases lying between them. Germline values: CDR1 SNHLY, CDR2 FYNNEI. The whole variable domain, filled in from reference TRBV2 and TRBJ1-1, reads EPEVTQTPSHQVTQMGQEVILRCVPISNHLYFYWYRQILGQKVEFLVSFYNNEISEKSEIFDDQFSVERPDGSNFTLKIRSTKLEDSAMYFCASSARRLMNTEAFFGQGTRLTVV.

This chain links TRBV5-1 with TRBJ1-5; TRBD1 aligns across 9 bases. This CDR3 has 15 residues. Trimming took 4 bases from V and 5 from J; bases not matched to a gene: 7. Germline V gene data show CDR1 as SGHRS and CDR2 as YFSETQ. CDR3 nucleotide sequence: TGCGCCAGCAGCCTCGGGACAGGGAGAGATCAGCCCCAGCATTTT. It is translated as CASSLGTGRDQPQHF. Variable domain in full (rest from reference TRBV5-1 and TRBJ1-5): KAGVTQTPRYLIKTRGQQVTLSCSPISGHRSVSWYQQTPGQGLQFLFEYFSETQRNKGNFPGRFSGRQFSNSRSEMNVSTLELGDSALYLCASSLGTGRDQPQHFGDGTRLSIL.

The V and J genes are TRBV29-1 and TRBJ2-3; D is uncertain. V gave up 6 bases and J gave up 1 base, with 8 bases separating them. The CDR3 has 12 amino acids. Per germline, CDR1 SQVTM and CDR2 ANQGSEA. CDR3 coding DNA: TGCAGCGTAAAGCAGGGCACAGATACGCAGTATTTT. This sequence encodes CSVKQGTDTQYF.

This clone was observed a few times. The chain combines TRBV25-1 with TRBJ1-2; no definite D call. CDR3 length: 11 residues. CDR1 is MGHDK, CDR2 SYGVNS, per germline. V was trimmed by 1 base and J by 7 bases, leaving 4 bases between them. The CDR3 DNA reads TGTGCCAGCAGTGAATCGTTTGGCTACACCTTC. Its translation is CASSESFGYTF.

The V and J genes are TRBV7-2 and TRBJ2-5, with 9 bases aligning to TRBD1. Trimming cost V 4 bases and J 5 bases; bases outside gene matches: 11. The germline CDR1 and CDR2 sequences are SGHTA and FQGNSA. The CDR3 covers 16 residues. As DNA, the CDR3 is TGTGCCAGCAGCTCGGCGACAGGGACAGGGCGGGAGACCCAGTACTTC. This translates into CASSSATGTGRETQYF.

This clone showed up just once. This chain links TRBV11-2 with TRBJ2-1; TRBD2 matches 15 bases. Germline V gene sequence: CDR1 SGHAT, CDR2 FQNNGV. The CDR3 runs to 15 residues. V shed 5 bases and J 7 bases; nucleotides not matched to a gene: 3. Here the CDR3 DNA reads TGTGCCAGCAGCCAGGGGACTAGCGGGGGGAATGAGCAGTTCTTC. It encodes CASSQGTSGGNEQFF.

The chain links TRBV11-2 to TRBJ1-4; D remains unclear. This CDR3 comprises 15 residues. The germline V gene has CDR1 SGHAT and CDR2 FQNNGV. The V gene lost 5 bases and the J gene lost 8 bases, with 18 bases spanning the gap. The CDR3 DNA is TGTGCCAGCAGCCCCCCGGGTAGGGAGGGCGAAAAACTGTTTTTT. Its translation is CASSPPGREGEKLFF.

This chain joins TRBV9 and TRBJ2-5; TRBD2 might be the D (6 bases). CDR3 length equals 14 residues. Per the germline V gene, CDR1 is SGDLS and CDR2 is YYNGEE. The V end lost 4 bases, the J end lost 2 bases, and 12 bases lay between the germline ends. CDR3 region: CASSPGSPQETQYF. CDR3 coding DNA: TGTGCCAGCAGCCCCGGGAGCCCACAAGAGACCCAGTACTTC. Looking up the rest from reference TRBV9 and TRBJ2-5 gives the full variable domain: DSGVTQTPKHLITATGQRVTLRCSPRSGDLSVYWYQQSLDQGLQFLIQYYNGEERAKGNILERFSAQQFPDLHSELNLSSLELGDSALYFCASSPGSPQETQYFGPGTRLLVL.